This TCR beta chain was sequenced during a study of T cell clonality in common variable immunodeficiency (dated by TCRdb to between 2015 and 2016). The paper's findings and limits, for the study overall: Although equal DNA input was used, an average of about 83,000 unique sequences per sample was obtained for controls, compared with approximately 32,000 for CVID samples. TCRbeta clonality was higher in CVID subjects than in healthy controls (t-test p = 0.018), and the increase was most characteristic of about a third of subjects. Fewer deletions and N-nucleotide insertions were reportedly observed in CVID TCRbeta sequences, and highly modified clones with 13 or more V deletions were reportedly absent from CVID TCRbeta sequences. It was noted by the authors that sequencing of the repertoires of T cell subpopulations would be needed to clarify the cause of the increased clonality in CVID. Differences among patients in the CVID cohort limited the correlations between repertoire features and clinical complications. CVID subjects shared fewer TCRbeta clones with each other than healthy controls did (p < 0.0001).

For sequencing, equivalent amounts of genomic DNA were input from CVID and control samples. For every sample, a 60 bp segment covering the rearranged TCRbeta CDR3 region was amplified and then sequenced. The immunoSEQ assay, a bias-corrected multiplex PCR combined with high-throughput sequencing, was used for TCRbeta amplification. The authors processed their data as follows. Each unique nucleotide sequence was treated as a clone and annotated with V, D and J genes, copy number and frequency. Sequences were labeled productive if in frame, and non-productive if out of frame or containing stop codons. As previously described, Shannon's entropy was used to calculate clonality. The predicted amino acid sequences of productive clones were used to derive mean CDR3 Kyte-Doolittle hydropathy. Using the R hclust function, scaled V gene usage was clustered hierarchically with Manhattan distance and complete linkage. To assess clone sharing by CDR3 amino acid sequence, 12 repertoires per group were resampled over 100 rounds. The repertoires were searched for 55 to 75 published EBV-specific TCRbeta sequences and 200 to 300 published CMV-specific TCRbeta sequences. A couple of CVID samples yielding fewer than 10,000 sequences were excluded from analysis, leaving approximately 40 CVID repertoires. In TCRdb, the immuneACCESS table is reduced to in-frame sequences with V and J assigned. These tables do not hold every clone; where another copy was compared, an unresolved V gene accounts for under half, and the others remain unexplained. The V and J calls and the clone size are those of that table, but D and trimming were determined from the DNA. This sample holds about 55,000 clones in total, without any singletons. Of the sample, around 0.8% is held by the ten largest clones.

A note on this clone: Its antigen is unknown. The read ends 3 residues early relative to the CDR3; the germline J gene fills the gap.

Taken from the germline V gene, the CDR1 and CDR2 loops are SGHVS and FNYEAQ. Inclusive of the bounding cysteine and phenylalanine, the CDR3 is 15 residues long. The 36 bases shown cover part of the CDR3, and their frame starts at base 1. Both CVID patients and healthy controls were predominantly of Caucasian heritage. Heparinized peripheral whole blood samples of about 5 to 8.5 ml were collected from each donor. TCRbeta CDR3 repertoires were sequenced from genomic DNA of adults with common variable immune deficiency (CVID) and healthy adult controls. The control group was made up of about 22 healthy adult volunteers (about ten male and some twelve female) whose ages ranged from roughly 23 to 66 years, with a mean age of about 35. Diluted blood was density-centrifuged over Hypaque 1077 or Ficoll-Paque to isolate peripheral blood mononuclear cells. Unsorted mononuclear cells served as the source of genomic DNA, which was extracted either by Qiagen column purification or by a centrifugation-based method.

Material: peripheral blood mononuclear cells. The origin of this receptor is a person between 18 and 75 years old in good health. The chain couples TRBV7-6 to TRBJ1-1; 6 matching bases give a weak D call of TRBD1. This receptor carries the CDR3 CASSLGPGAQETAFF. The sequenced part of the CDR3 DNA is TGTGCCAGCAGCTTAGGACCAGGGGCGCAAGAGACA.